The 4 T cell receptor beta chains given below trace back to one sample, sequenced in a study of Ad26.COV2.S vaccination and SARS-CoV-2 variants. Treatment in this sample: roughly 18 received Ad26.COV2.S at low or high dose, single or two shots; 5 received placebo; per-sample allocation not given. Collection of the samples took place on day 63 after the first injection of vaccine or placebo. Repertoires were generated with immunoSEQ multiplex PCR, while TCRdb's copy carries only in-frame clones and drops some. The sample yields roughly 450,000 clones, 80% to 95% seen once. The source material was peripheral blood, sampled in a trial of Ad26.COV2.S vaccine versus placebo. These receptors were collected from a person aged 18 to 65 who received the Ad26.COV2.S COVID-19 vaccine or a placebo.

This chain links TRBV5-5 with TRBJ2-7, with a tentative D call TRBD2 (6 bases). Trimming removed 4 bases from V and 3 bases from J, with 11 bases in between. The CDR3 contains 13 residues. From germline, CDR1 is SGHKS and CDR2 YYEKEE (reference sequence). The CDR3 bases are TGTGCCAGCAGCATCGGGACTCTCTACGAGCAGTACTTC. Translation gives CASSIGTLYEQYF.

This chain connects TRBV9 to TRBJ2-7; 8 nucleotides line up with TRBD2. V shed 3 bases, J shed 4 bases, and the junction held 9 bases outside the gene matches. Germline values: CDR1 SGDLS, CDR2 YYNGEE. The CDR3 has 15 amino acids. Written as DNA, the CDR3 is TGTGCCAGCAGCGGTCAAAGCGGGAGCGCGTACGAGCAGTACTTC. This translates into CASSGQSGSAYEQYF.

This clone was counted only a few times. The chain employs TRBV5-6 and TRBJ2-5; D perhaps matches TRBD2 (5 bases). The CDR3 totals 11 residues. Trimming removed 3 bases at V and 5 bases at J, with 5 bases between. Germline CDR1 reads SGHDT; CDR2 reads YYEEEE. The CDR3 reads CASSSGETQYF. The CDR3, as DNA: TGTGCCAGCAGCTCGGGGGAGACCCAGTACTTC.

This chain uses TRBV28 with TRBJ1-2, with 8 bases matching TRBD1. V lost 11 bases and J lost 7; bases outside the gene matches: 18. CDR3 length: 15 residues. Germline V gene sequence: CDR1 MDHEN, CDR2 SYDVKM. For the CDR3, the DNA is TGTGCCTCCACCCTTCTTTACCAGGGGGCTAGTGGCTACACCTTC. This encodes CASTLLYQGASGYTF.